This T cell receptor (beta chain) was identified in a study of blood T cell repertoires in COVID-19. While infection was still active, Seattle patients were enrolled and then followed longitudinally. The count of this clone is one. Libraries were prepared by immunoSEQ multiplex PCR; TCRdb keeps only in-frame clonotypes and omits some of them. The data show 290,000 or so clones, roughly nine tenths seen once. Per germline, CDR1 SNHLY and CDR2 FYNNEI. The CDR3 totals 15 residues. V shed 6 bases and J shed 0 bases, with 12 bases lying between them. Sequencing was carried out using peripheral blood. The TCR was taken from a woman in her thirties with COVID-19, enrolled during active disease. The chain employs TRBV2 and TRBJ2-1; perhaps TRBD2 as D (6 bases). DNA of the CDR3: TGTGCCAGCAGGGGTAGCGGAGGCTCCTACAATGAGCAGTTCTTC. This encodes CASRGSGGSYNEQFF.